This TCR beta chain was recorded in a study of blood T cell repertoires in COVID-19 (dated by TCRdb to between 2020 and 2021). Broadly, across the study: Samples from collaborators originated in the United States, Italy and Spain and spanned both the acute and convalescent phases of COVID-19. The prospective study material was composed of cDNA or gDNA derived from T cells, B-cell-depleted T cells, or PBMCs. Subjects who had been exposed to COVID-19, were actively infected with it, or had recovered from it provided the deeply sampled blood TCRbeta repertoires that made up the dataset. The repertoires were released in a freely available public database meant as a resource for research on the immune response to SARS-CoV-2. The samples were drawn from two sources: the first 160 participants of the ongoing ImmuneRACE study, and 950 to 1,500 subjects contributed by 6 global collaborators. Nearly every sample came with metadata listing a de-identified subject ID, COVID-19 status, age in years and sex. HLA class I and class II types, where available, came from metadata supplied by the sample provider rather than from assay-based typing.

Whole blood was collected in K2EDTA tubes by collaborating institutions according to the institutions' own protocols. For TCRbeta analysis, collaborators shipped samples in one of three forms: frozen whole blood, isolated PBMCs, or DNA extracted from either of those sample types. Overall study results and their limits: Clinical and demographic metadata were provided uncurated, with the amount varying by source and participant.

TCRbeta CDR3 regions were amplified from genomic DNA by means of the immunoSEQ Assay, a bias-controlled multiplex PCR. Per the source publication's procedure: The number of nucleated cells in each sample was estimated by amplification of reference gene primers within the assay. To quantify the absolute abundance of each unique TCRbeta CDR3 rearrangement, sequence reads were collapsed and filtered. For each sample, productive Simpson clonality was calculated as the square root of Simpson's diversity index across productive rearrangements. TCRdb retrieved this table from immuneACCESS and kept in-frame rearrangements only. Not all clones are present; in checked studies, unresolved V genes account for under half, and no reason is known for the remainder. The V and J calls and clone size were taken over from that table, and D and trimming were inferred from the DNA. This sample lists 80,000 or so clones; approximately 80% were detected once. The ten biggest clones cover approximately 39% of the sample.

Germline trimming: 1 base from V, 6 bases from J; junction bases outside gene matches: 5. The germline V gene encodes CDR1 SGHTA and CDR2 FQGNSA. Spanning cysteine to phenylalanine, the CDR3 consists of 16 amino acids. Left in the record is the CDR3 DNA by itself, 48 bases read in frame from the first base. As regards this clone: Its antigen has not been determined. The sample holds no much larger clone one base away, and base qualities are not on file.

The rearranged segments are TRBV7-2 and TRBJ2-1; 11 bases in the middle match TRBD2. The sequence was obtained from a woman aged 70 to 79 with acute or convalescent COVID-19. The sample comprised peripheral blood. The DNA sequence follows: TGTGCCAGCAGCTTAGTAAGTACTAGCGGGAGCAATGAGCAGTTCTTC. Its amino acids are CASSLVSTSGSNEQFF.